Listed below are T cell receptor beta chains from one sample, sequenced in a study of blood T cell repertoires in COVID-19. Here immunoSEQ multiplex PCR was the method, and the copy in TCRdb shows in-frame clones only, minus some. The sample shows 300,000 to 450,000 clones, 88% of them seen only once. The sample was PBMCs or T cells enriched from blood (not recorded which). The receptors come from a woman aged 18-29 years who had recovered from COVID-19. CDR3s include the opening cysteine and the closing phenylalanine or tryptophan. A D gene is named only where the DNA matches it firmly. Only part of the rows carry a size: once, few, many, or a class if the clone is expanded.

D	size	V	J	DNA	CDR3
TRBD1	once	TRBV6-5	TRBJ1-1	TGTGCCAGCGGTCCGAGGGACAGATGGGGCACTGAAGCTTTCTTT	CASGPRDRWGTEAFF
TRBD1	-	TRBV5-1	TRBJ1-3	TGCGCCAGCGGTCGGGACAGCAGCTCTGGAAACACCATATATTTT	CASGRDSSSGNTIYF
TRBD1	-	TRBV28	TRBJ1-2	TGTGCCAGCAGTGGGGACAGGGAATATGGCTACACCTTC	CASSGDREYGYTF
-	-	TRBV2	TRBJ1-2	TGTGCCAGCAGGGAGGGGCTCTCGGGGGGCTATGGCTACACCTTC	CASREGLSGGYGYTF
TRBD2	-	TRBV2	TRBJ2-1	TGTGCCAGCCGGTGGACTAGCGGGGACAATGAGCAGTTCTTC	CASRWTSGDNEQFF
-	once	TRBV9	TRBJ1-2	TGTGCCAGCAGCGTAGGTTCAGGGGACTATGGCTACACCTTC	CASSVGSGDYGYTF
-	-	TRBV9	TRBJ1-5	TGTGCCAGCAGCTGGGGGCCCCAAGATCAGCCCCAGCATTTT	CASSWGPQDQPQHF
-	-	TRBV5-3	TRBJ1-1	TGTGCCAGAACGGGGATGGGCGCTGAAGCTTTCTTT	CARTGMGAEAFF
TRBD1	-	TRBV10-3	TRBJ1-2	TGTGCCATCAGCGGGGGGACAGGGCGGGACTATGGCTACACCTTC	CAISGGTGRDYGYTF
TRBD2	-	TRBV10-3	TRBJ2-5	TGTGCCTCACGGCCCGCGGGGGGGTCTAGGGGAGAAGAGACCCAGTACTTC	CASRPAGGSRGEETQYF
TRBD1	-	TRBV2	TRBJ1-6	TGTGCCAGCAGTTTGACAGGGACGGCACCCCTCCACTTT	CASSLTGTAPLHF
-	-	TRBV9	TRBJ1-2	TGTGCCAGCAGCGTAATCGAGGGAGGGGGCTATGGCTACACCTTC	CASSVIEGGGYGYTF
TRBD1	-	TRBV6-5	TRBJ1-1	TGTGCCAGCAGCCGACAGGGGGCCACTGAAGCTTTCTTT	CASSRQGATEAFF
TRBD1	-	TRBV9	TRBJ1-2	TGTGCCAGCAGCGAGAGCGGGACAGGGGGGCCCTATGGCTACACCTTC	CASSESGTGGPYGYTF
TRBD1	few	TRBV5-1	TRBJ1-5	TGCGCCAGCAGCTTGACAGGGGGTAGCAATCAGCCCCAGCATTTT	CASSLTGGSNQPQHF
-	-	TRBV7-2	TRBJ1-5	TGTGCCAGCAGCTTAGTAGGGGCAGCCAATCAGCCCCAGCATTTT	CASSLVGAANQPQHF
TRBD1	-	TRBV30	TRBJ2-4	TGTGCCTGGCCAGACAGGGGCCTAGCCAAAAACATTCAGTACTTC	CAWPDRGLAKNIQYF
TRBD1	few	TRBV4-1	TRBJ1-2	TGCGCCAGCAGTCTCCGACAGGGGGGTAACTATGGCTACACCTTC	CASSLRQGGNYGYTF
TRBD2	once	TRBV19	TRBJ2-7	TGTGCCAGTGGAGCTAGCGGGGGAGACGAGCAGTACTTC	CASGASGGDEQYF
TRBD2	-	TRBV10-3	TRBJ2-3	TGTGCCATCAGTGTAGCGGGGGGGAGCACAGATACGCAGTATTTT	CAISVAGGSTDTQYF
TRBD1	-	TRBV4-2	TRBJ1-6	TGTGCCAGCAGCCGATCCGGACAGGACCTTAATTCACCCCTCCACTTT	CASSRSGQDLNSPLHF
-	-	TRBV5-5	TRBJ2-5	TGTGCCAGCAGCACTTCGGGAGTTATTCAAGAGACCCAGTACTTC	CASSTSGVIQETQYF
TRBD1	-	TRBV19	TRBJ2-7	TGTGCCAGTAGTCCACAGGGGGTTGACTACGAGCAGTACTTC	CASSPQGVDYEQYF
TRBD2	-	TRBV7-3	TRBJ2-2	TGTGCCAGCAGCTTAAAATCTAGCGGGGGGATCGCGAACACCGGGGAGCTGTTTTTT	CASSLKSSGGIANTGELFF
TRBD1	-	TRBV5-1	TRBJ2-1	TGCGCCAGCAGCTTGGAACAGGGGGAGCAGTTCTTC	CASSLEQGEQFF
-	-	TRBV6-5	TRBJ1-1	TGTGCCAGCTTACGGGGGACCACTGAAGCTTTCTTT	CASLRGTTEAFF
TRBD1	-	TRBV6-5	TRBJ1-1	TGTGCCAGCAGTTACTCATTAGGACAGGGGCACCGAGCTTTCTTT	CASSYSLGQGHRAFF
-	-	TRBV19	TRBJ1-1	TGTGCCAGTAGTATAACCCCAGCGAGGAACACTGAAGCTTTCTTT	CASSITPARNTEAFF
-	-	TRBV9	TRBJ1-5	TGTGCCAGCAGCGGGCAGGGAAATCAGCCCCAGCATTTT	CASSGQGNQPQHF
TRBD1	-	TRBV7-9	TRBJ1-4	TGTGCCAGCAGCCTGCGACAGGGGAATGAAAAACTGTTTTTT	CASSLRQGNEKLFF
-	-	TRBV20-1	TRBJ1-5	TGCAGTGCTAGTCCTCGGACAGAAAAAGTGAATCAGCCCCAGCATTTT	CSASPRTEKVNQPQHF
TRBD2	-	TRBV7-9	TRBJ2-7	TGTGCCAGCCAACGGGAGGGAGGAAAGAAGTACTTC	CASQREGGKKYF
-	-	TRBV11-2	TRBJ2-7	TGTGCCAGCAGCTTAGCCAGCTACGAGCAGTACTTC	CASSLASYEQYF
-	-	TRBV4-1	TRBJ1-1	TGCGCCAGCAGCCAAGTAGGGGAGAACACTGAAGCTTTCTTT	CASSQVGENTEAFF
-	-	TRBV25-1	TRBJ2-2	TGTGCCAGCAGTGCCCCTACGGCGGGCACCGGGGAGCTGTTTTTT	CASSAPTAGTGELFF
TRBD1	-	TRBV6-5	TRBJ2-5	TGTGCCAGCAGTCGACAGGGCGTGGAGACCCAGTACTTC	CASSRQGVETQYF
-	-	TRBV7-9	TRBJ2-5	TGTGCCAGCAGACCTTTTGCGAGGCCCCAAGAGACCCAGTACTTC	CASRPFARPQETQYF
-	once	TRBV5-5	TRBJ2-7	TGTGCCAGCAGCTTGGAACAGATTAACACCTACGAGCAGTACTTC	CASSLEQINTYEQYF
-	-	TRBV5-1	TRBJ2-5	TGCGCCAGCAGCTTCGGACACCTCCAAGAGACCCAGTACTTC	CASSFGHLQETQYF
-	-	TRBV7-9	TRBJ2-2	TGTGCCAGCAGGAAACCTTACCCGGGGGACGAAGGGGAGCTGTTTTTT	CASRKPYPGDEGELFF
-	once	TRBV5-4	TRBJ1-2	TGTGCCAGCAAAGAGCTTTGGACTCCCTATGGCTACACCTTC	CASKELWTPYGYTF
TRBD2	-	TRBV28	TRBJ2-3	TGTGCCAGCAGTCCAGCACTAGCGGGGAAGGATACGCAGTATTTT	CASSPALAGKDTQYF
-	once	TRBV2	TRBJ2-1	TGTGCCAGCGTGCAGGATAACAATGAGCAGTTCTTC	CASVQDNNEQFF
-	-	TRBV18	TRBJ1-6	TGTGCCAGCTCACCAAGGGGCCACCTGGGATCACCCCTCCACTTT	CASSPRGHLGSPLHF
TRBD1	-	TRBV6-5	TRBJ2-7	TGTGCCACTGAGCAGACAGGGGGTAGGTACGAGCAGTACTTC	CATEQTGGRYEQYF
-	-	TRBV6-5	TRBJ1-2	TGTGCCAGCAGTTACACTAGGGGGAACTATGGCTACACCTTC	CASSYTRGNYGYTF
-	-	TRBV2	TRBJ1-1	TGTGCCAGCAGTGGACAGGAAGTCACTGAAGCTTTCTTT	CASSGQEVTEAFF
TRBD1	few	TRBV6-2/TRBV6-3	TRBJ1-1	TGTGCCAGCAGCAAACCACAGGGGAAACCGAACACTGAAGCTTTCTTT	CASSKPQGKPNTEAFF